A selection of T cell receptor beta chains follows, all from one sample in a study of shared clonotypes between healthy human individuals. TCRdb keeps only in-frame clones here, not all; method: immunoSEQ multiplex PCR. This table has some 2.1 million clones, about 95% appearing once. Sequencing was done on a sample of naive CD4+ T cells sorted from blood. Receptors were obtained from a man younger than 35 in good health. CDR3s include the opening cysteine and the closing phenylalanine or tryptophan. The D gene is left open where the match is weak. Clone size is shown for a subset of rows, as once, few, many or a class of expanded clone.

TGTGCCAGCAGTTCGGACGGTTTTGGCTACACCTTC | CASSSDGFGYTF | NA | TRBV6-5 | NA | TRBJ1-2
TGTGCCAGCAACCAAGGGGCAGGGCTGGCTGGCTACACCTTC | CASNQGAGLAGYTF | NA | TRBV6-1 | NA | TRBJ1-2
TGCGCCAGCAGCCAGCGGATCCCGGGACTAGCGGGAGTCTCCTACAATGAGCAGTTCTTC | CASSQRIPGLAGVSYNEQFF | TRBD2 | TRBV4-3 | NA | TRBJ2-1
TGTGCCAGCAGCGCTGACAGGGCCGGGGACATTCAGTACTTC | CASSADRAGDIQYF | TRBD1 | TRBV9 | NA | TRBJ2-4
TGCGCCAGCAGCCTTCAGGGGGCGAGGGTAATAGATACGCAGTATTTT | CASSLQGARVIDTQYF | TRBD1 | TRBV5-1 | NA | TRBJ2-3
TGTGCCAGCAGCCGACAGAGAAACTATGGCTACACCTTC | CASSRQRNYGYTF | NA | TRBV28 | NA | TRBJ1-2
TGTGCCTGGAGAGTAGCGGGGGGGCCGGGGACCCAGTACTTC | CAWRVAGGPGTQYF | TRBD2 | TRBV30 | NA | TRBJ2-5
TGTGCCAGCAGCGTGACTAGCGGGAGGGCCGGGGAGACCCAGTACTTC | CASSVTSGRAGETQYF | TRBD2 | TRBV9 | NA | TRBJ2-5
TGCGCCAGCAGCCAAGAGGACAGGGGGAGCACCGGGGAGCTGTTTTTT | CASSQEDRGSTGELFF | TRBD1 | TRBV4-1 | once | TRBJ2-2
TGTGCCAGCTCACCACAGGCCTCAGGGACGGGGACTGAAGCTTTCTTT | CASSPQASGTGTEAFF | NA | TRBV18 | NA | TRBJ1-1
TGTGCCAGCATCCAAGCTACTAGCGGGGGCTACGAGCAGTACTTC | CASIQATSGGYEQYF | TRBD2 | TRBV6-1 | once | TRBJ2-7
TGCAGCGTTGCAGGGCAGCAGCTCTCTGGAAACACCATATATTTT | CSVAGQQLSGNTIYF | NA | TRBV29-1 | NA | TRBJ1-3
TGTGCCAGCAGACTGACAGGAGGCAATCAGCCCCAGCATTTT | CASRLTGGNQPQHF | NA | TRBV7-8 | NA | TRBJ1-5
TGCGCCAGCAGTCTCGAGGGAGGGGCTTACACAGATACGCAGTATTTT | CASSLEGGAYTDTQYF | TRBD2 | TRBV4-1 | NA | TRBJ2-3
TGCGCCAGCAGCTCGGTACAGACAAACTATGGCTACACCTTC | CASSSVQTNYGYTF | NA | TRBV5-1 | few | TRBJ1-2
TGTGCCAGCTCATCGGACCCTAAATCCGAGCAGTACTTC | CASSSDPKSEQYF | NA | TRBV18 | NA | TRBJ2-7
TGTGCCATCGGGACAGTCCAAGAGACCCAGTACTTC | CAIGTVQETQYF | TRBD1 | TRBV10-3 | NA | TRBJ2-5
TGTGCCAGCAGCCTTACACTAGCGGTCGGGACAGATACGCAGTATTTT | CASSLTLAVGTDTQYF | TRBD2 | TRBV7-9 | NA | TRBJ2-3
TGTGCCAGCAGCCCCCCTCCGGCCCTGGGACTAGCGGGAGAGCAGTTCTTC | CASSPPPALGLAGEQFF | TRBD2 | TRBV7-2 | NA | TRBJ2-1
TGTGCCAGCAGTTCCGGGGGCCAGACCGGGGAGCTGTTTTTT | CASSSGGQTGELFF | NA | TRBV6-6 | NA | TRBJ2-2
TGTGCCAGCAGGTCTACCGGGGGCCTCTTAGATGGCTACACCTTC | CASRSTGGLLDGYTF | NA | TRBV11-2 | NA | TRBJ1-2
TGTGCCAGCAGTTCCCGCCGACAGGGAACCCAAGAGGCCCAGTACTTC | CASSSRRQGTQEAQYF | TRBD1 | TRBV6-5 | once | TRBJ2-5
TGTGCCAGCAGCTCACCTATCGGGACAGGGACGTACGAGCAGTACTTC | CASSSPIGTGTYEQYF | TRBD1 | TRBV11-2 | once | TRBJ2-7
TGTGCCAGCAGTGTAAGGACAGGGGGCATCGGCAAGACCCAGTACTTC | CASSVRTGGIGKTQYF | TRBD1 | TRBV6-1 | NA | TRBJ2-5
TGTGCCAGCAGCTTAGACATCAATAATTCACCCCTCCACTTT | CASSLDINNSPLHF | NA | TRBV7-9 | NA | TRBJ1-6
TGTGCCAGCAGCTTAGAGGCTGGGGCCCGCTATGGCTACACCTTC | CASSLEAGARYGYTF | NA | TRBV11-2 | NA | TRBJ1-2
TGTGCCAGCAGCACGTCTAGCGGGGGTTTCCAAGAGACCCAGTACTTC | CASSTSSGGFQETQYF | TRBD2 | TRBV5-6 | NA | TRBJ2-5
TGCGCCAGCAGCCAAGTCCTAGCGGGAGGCCTAAGCACAGATACGCAGTATTTT | CASSQVLAGGLSTDTQYF | TRBD2 | TRBV4-3 | once | TRBJ2-3
TGTGCCAGCAGCCCCCGGGCGGGTACGAATTCACCCCTCCACTTT | CASSPRAGTNSPLHF | NA | TRBV7-6 | once | TRBJ1-6
TGTGCCAGCAGCGCTCGGGAATACGAGCAGTACTTC | CASSAREYEQYF | NA | TRBV7-8 | NA | TRBJ2-7
TGCGCCAGCAGCGGACAGGGTCCGGGAAACACCATATATTTT | CASSGQGPGNTIYF | TRBD1 | TRBV5-1 | NA | TRBJ1-3
TGTGCCAGCACTTATGTTGGGGGCTCCTACGAGCAGTACTTC | CASTYVGGSYEQYF | NA | TRBV28 | NA | TRBJ2-7
TGTGCCAGCAGCGCCCAGGGGGCTTTTTCTGGAAACACCATATATTTT | CASSAQGAFSGNTIYF | TRBD1 | TRBV9 | NA | TRBJ1-3
TGCGCCAGCAGCTCCGGGGAGTACACCGGGGAGCTGTTTTTT | CASSSGEYTGELFF | NA | TRBV5-1 | once | TRBJ2-2
TGTGCCACCCAAAAGGATCCGGGCCTCGAGCAGTACTTC | CATQKDPGLEQYF | NA | TRBV28 | NA | TRBJ2-7
TGTGCCAGCAGTGTGGTAGCAGATAGCAATCAGCCCCAGCATTTT | CASSVVADSNQPQHF | NA | TRBV2 | NA | TRBJ1-5
TGTGCCAGCCACGGGACACCGGATTCACCCCTCCACTTT | CASHGTPDSPLHF | NA | TRBV6-5 | few | TRBJ1-6
TGCAGCGCCGAGGGCCTAGCGGGAGCTAGATTCAACAATGAGCAGTTCTTC | CSAEGLAGARFNNEQFF | TRBD2 | TRBV29-1 | NA | TRBJ2-1
TGTGCCAGCAGTTTAGGCAGGGGGCGAGGCTACACCTTC | CASSLGRGRGYTF | TRBD1 | TRBV27 | NA | TRBJ1-2
TGTGCCAGTACCCCGTGGCAGGGCGCAGACACCATATATTTT | CASTPWQGADTIYF | NA | TRBV19 | NA | TRBJ1-3
TGTGCCAGCAGGGTCCGGGGTTCTGGGGCCAACGTCCTGACTTTC | CASRVRGSGANVLTF | NA | TRBV5-4 | NA | TRBJ2-6
TGTGCCAGCTCTACCCAATCGACAGCAACTAATGAAAAACTGTTTTTT | CASSTQSTATNEKLFF | NA | TRBV18 | NA | TRBJ1-4
TGTGCCAGCAGTTTTGGGGGCAATCAGCCCCAGCATTTT | CASSFGGNQPQHF | NA | TRBV27 | NA | TRBJ1-5
TGTGCCAGCAGCTTAGTGGTCACGGAGACCTACGAGCAGTACTTC | CASSLVVTETYEQYF | NA | TRBV7-2 | NA | TRBJ2-7
TGTGCCAGTAGCCTTACAGGGGTTCCGGATACTTTCTTT | CASSLTGVPDTFF | TRBD1 | TRBV19 | NA | TRBJ1-1
TGTGCCAGCAGCTTAGGGGGGACAGGGCTTCACTCTGAAGCTTTCTTT | CASSLGGTGLHSEAFF | TRBD1 | TRBV7-6 | NA | TRBJ1-1
TGCGCCAGCAGCCGCAGGGGGAATGGGGAAAAACTGTTTTTT | CASSRRGNGEKLFF | TRBD1 | TRBV4-1 | NA | TRBJ1-4
TGTGCCTGGAGTGTAGGGACAGGGGATCAGCCCCAGCATTTT | CAWSVGTGDQPQHF | TRBD1 | TRBV30 | NA | TRBJ1-5